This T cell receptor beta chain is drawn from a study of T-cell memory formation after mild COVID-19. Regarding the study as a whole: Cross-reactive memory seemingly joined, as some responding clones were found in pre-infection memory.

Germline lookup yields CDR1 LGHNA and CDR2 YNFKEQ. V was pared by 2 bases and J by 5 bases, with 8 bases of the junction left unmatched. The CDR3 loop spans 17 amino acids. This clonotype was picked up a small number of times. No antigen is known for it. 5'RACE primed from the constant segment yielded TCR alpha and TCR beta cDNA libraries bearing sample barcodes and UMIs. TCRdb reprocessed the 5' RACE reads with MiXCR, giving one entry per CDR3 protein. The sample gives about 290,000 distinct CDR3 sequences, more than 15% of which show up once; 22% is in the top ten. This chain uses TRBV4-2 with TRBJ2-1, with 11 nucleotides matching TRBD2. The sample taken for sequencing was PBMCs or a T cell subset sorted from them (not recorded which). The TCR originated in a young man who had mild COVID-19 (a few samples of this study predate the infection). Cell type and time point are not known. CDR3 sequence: CASSQISASGGHNEQFF. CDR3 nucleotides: TGTGCCAGCAGCCAAATAAGCGCTAGCGGGGGGCACAATGAGCAGTTCTTC.